Each of the 20 T cell receptor beta chains below was sequenced from the same sample in a study of technical replicates of blood from a handful of donors. Sequencing used immunoSEQ multiplex PCR; TCRdb keeps in-frame clones, though not all of them. The sample records 65,000 to 85,000 clones, around 96% being singletons. The material sequenced was T cells isolated from PBMCs. The receptors originated from a human donor in good health.

This chain uses TRBV29-1 with TRBJ2-1, with 10 bases identical to TRBD1. Germline V gene lookup returns CDR1 SQVTM and CDR2 ANQGSEA. The CDR3 spans 15 residues. After removal of 3 bases from V and 7 bases from J, the junction contained 9 bases not matched to a gene. The CDR3 DNA follows: TGCAGCGTTGAGGACCGGGACAGGGGATTGAATGAGCAGTTCTTC. Translation: CSVEDRDRGLNEQFF.

This chain uses TRBV27 with TRBJ2-3, with 11 bases fitting TRBD2. V was pared by 10 bases and J by 2 bases, with 32 bases of the junction left unmatched. Germline V CDR1 and CDR2: MNHEY, SMNVEV (reference sequence). This CDR3 contains 23 residues. The CDR3, as DNA: TGTGCCACCTGGGGGGGCCGCAGAGGACTACTAGCGGGAGTCAAAGTAAACACAGATACGCAGTATTTT. This sequence encodes CATWGGRRGLLAGVKVNTDTQYF.

J is TRBJ1-1 and V is TRBV19; D perhaps matches TRBD1 (6 bases). Trimming took off 8 bases at V and 8 bases at J, with 12 bases between the two ends. CDR1 LNHDA and CDR2 SQIVND come from the germline V gene (reference sequence). This CDR3 spans 11 amino acids. The CDR3 nucleotides are TGTGCCAGTGTGACAGGCACGGAAGCTTTCTTT. Protein: CASVTGTEAFF.

This clone has a single count. This sequence joins TRBV9 and TRBJ2-1; possibly TRBD2 for D (6 bases). CDR1 SGDLS and CDR2 YYNGEE come from the germline V gene. This CDR3 contains 14 residues. The ends were cut back, 5 bases at V and 0 bases at J, with 9 bases in the middle. CDR3 DNA sequence: TGTGCCAGCAGGGGACTCAGCTCCTACAATGAGCAGTTCTTC. Translation: CASRGLSSYNEQFF.

The chain recombines TRBV7-2 with TRBJ2-1; D not resolved. The germline gives CDR1 SGHTA, CDR2 FQGNSA. This CDR3 is built from 14 residues. V was trimmed by 2 bases and J by 6 bases, leaving 11 bases between them. CDR3 loop: CASSLLVETNEQFF. The DNA for the CDR3 is TGTGCCAGCAGCTTATTGGTAGAAACCAATGAGCAGTTCTTC.

This chain joins TRBV13 and TRBJ2-7; TRBD1 might be the D (5 bases). The CDR3 is made up of 14 amino acids. Germline values: CDR1 PRHDT, CDR2 FYEKMQ (reference sequence). Deletions cut 3 bases from V and 2 bases from J, with 11 bases between. The CDR3: CASSFYDRTYEQYF. DNA of the CDR3: TGTGCCAGCAGCTTTTACGACAGAACCTACGAGCAGTACTTC.

The genes are TRBV29-1 and TRBJ1-1, with TRBD1 as a possible D gene (6 bases). Looked up from germline, CDR1 is SQVTM and CDR2 is ANQGSEA. The CDR3 loop spans 14 amino acids. V was pared by 6 bases and J by 1 base, with 15 bases between. CDR3: CSVIDGTPNTEAFF. In nucleotides, the CDR3 is TGCAGCGTCATTGATGGGACACCGAACACTGAAGCTTTCTTT.

The rearrangement uses TRBV7-3 and TRBJ2-6, with TRBD1 matching over 7 bases. This CDR3 spans 16 amino acids. Germline V CDR1 and CDR2: SGHTA, FQGTGA. Unmatched junction bases numbered 7, after V lost 8 bases and J lost 0 bases. This chain's CDR3 is CASSVTGYSGANVLTF. CDR3 bases: TGTGCCAGCTCTGTGACAGGGTACTCTGGGGCCAACGTCCTGACTTTC.

V and J are TRBV6-1 and TRBJ1-1; D gene ambiguous. The germline CDR1 and CDR2 sequences are MNHNS and SASEGT. The CDR3 sequence is 12 residues long. Trimming shortened V by 8 bases and J by 1 base, and 8 bases separated the two germline ends. The CDR3 nucleotides are TGTGCCAGCCGACGGGGGAACACTGAAGCTTTCTTT. It yields the protein CASRRGNTEAFF.

DNA of the CDR3: TGCAGTGCCAACCAGGGCTATGGCTACACCTTC. It specifies CSANQGYGYTF. The chain combines TRBV20-1 with TRBJ1-2; TRBD1 is a possible D gene (5 bases). Germline values: CDR1 DFQATT, CDR2 SNEGSKA (reference sequence). V shed 6 bases and J shed 4 bases, with 9 bases lying between them. The CDR3 covers 11 residues.

As to this clone: The sample contains more than one DNA sequence encoding this CDR3. The V gene is TRBV30, the J gene TRBJ1-5; 8 nucleotides match TRBD1. Germline loops: CDR1 GTSNPN, CDR2 SVGIG (reference sequence). Germline trimming cut 3 bases from V and 2 bases from J; bases unmatched to any gene: 0. The CDR3 is made up of 13 amino acids. The CDR3 here is CAWRTGGNQPQHF. The CDR3 coding sequence is TGTGCCTGGAGGACAGGGGGCAATCAGCCCCAGCATTTT.

This chain links TRBV5-6 with TRBJ1-2, with TRBD1 identical over 8 bases. CDR3 length: 14 amino acids. Germline CDR1 is SGHDT and CDR2 is YYEEEE. Trimming at V came to 3 bases and at J to 4 bases, leaving 5 bases not matched to a gene. The CDR3 reads CASSSVGQVYGYTF. The CDR3 region has the DNA TGTGCCAGCAGCTCAGTGGGACAGGTCTATGGCTACACCTTC.

This clone was picked up one time. V and J are TRBV13 and TRBJ2-4, with D possibly being TRBD1 (5 bases). The CDR3 is 12 residues long. CDR1 PRHDT and CDR2 FYEKMQ come from the germline V gene (reference sequence). V was pared by 6 bases and J by 12 bases, with 15 bases between. DNA of the CDR3: TGTGCCAGCAGTATGGAAGGGGTTGCTCAGTACTTC. As protein: CASSMEGVAQYF.

J is TRBJ2-3 and V is TRBV5-6, with 9 nucleotides matching TRBD1. The CDR3 contains 15 residues. Germline V gene data show CDR1 as SGHDT and CDR2 as YYEEEE. Unmatched junction bases numbered 8, after V lost 3 bases and J lost 6 bases. As DNA, the CDR3 is TGTGCCAGCAGCTCGGGACAGGGCACTAGGGATACGCAGTATTTT. This gives the protein CASSSGQGTRDTQYF.

The chain couples TRBV5-6 to TRBJ2-1; the match to TRBD1 covers 9 bases. Germline values: CDR1 SGHDT, CDR2 YYEEEE. V trimming: 4 bases; J trimming: 4 bases; junction bases outside the gene matches: 12. The CDR3 sequence is 17 residues long. CDR3 sequence: CASSPLGGTGQYNEQFF. The CDR3 DNA reads TGTGCCAGCAGCCCGCTGGGGGGGACAGGGCAATACAATGAGCAGTTCTTC.

J is TRBJ2-7 and V is TRBV5-6; D call uncertain. V lost 0 bases and J 1 base, leaving 8 bases between the germline ends. Germline-derived CDR1 and CDR2 are SGHDT and YYEEEE. The CDR3 spans 14 residues. This chain's CDR3 is CASSLASFSYEQYF. CDR3 sequence (DNA): TGTGCCAGCAGCTTGGCCTCCTTTTCCTACGAGCAGTACTTC.

This chain joins TRBV12-2 and TRBJ2-1; the D call TRBD2 from the table was never checked on the DNA. TRBV12-2 is assigned pseudogene status. The length of the CDR3 is 16 residues. The CDR3 coding sequence is TGTGCAAGTCGCTTAGTTAGCGGGAGGGCATACAATGAGCAGTTCTTC. Encoded protein: CASRLVSGRAYNEQFF.

V and J are TRBV28 and TRBJ1-4; D not certain. This CDR3 is built from 17 residues. Germline V gene sequence: CDR1 MDHEN, CDR2 SYDVKM. V lost 1 base, J lost 3 bases, and 15 bases lay in between. CDR3 region: CASSLLRGNRANEKLFF. CDR3 DNA: TGTGCCAGCAGTTTATTACGAGGGAACAGAGCTAATGAAAAACTGTTTTTT. The variable domain in full, with the rest retrieved from reference TRBV28 and TRBJ1-4, is DVKVTQSSRYLVKRTGEKVFLECVQDMDHENMFWYRQDPGLGLRLIYFSYDVKMKEKGDIPEGYSVSREKKERFSLILESASTNQTSMYLCASSLLRGNRANEKLFFGSGTQLSVL.

The V gene is TRBV29-1, the J gene TRBJ2-7; a weak D match, TRBD2 (5 bases). The CDR3 loop spans 12 amino acids. From germline, CDR1 is SQVTM and CDR2 ANQGSEA. Trimming took 1 base from V and 5 from J, leaving 9 bases between them. CDR3 nucleotides: TGCAGCGTTGAAGGGGAGACGGACGAGCAGTACTTC. Translation: CSVEGETDEQYF.

This rearrangement joins TRBV6-5 to TRBJ2-1, with 7 bases aligning to TRBD1. Germline loops: CDR1 MNHEY, CDR2 SVGAGI. V lost 4 bases, J lost 9 bases, and 15 bases stayed unmatched. The CDR3 loop spans 16 amino acids. The CDR3 here is CASSSFTGAGTVEQFF. CDR3 DNA sequence: TGTGCCAGCAGTTCCTTTACAGGGGCCGGTACTGTTGAGCAGTTCTTC.